The clone carrying this TCR beta chain was seen a few times. Its antigen remains unidentified. The data were obtained in a study of blood T cells in healthy people across ages. Study-wide findings and caveats: Measured against age, TCR beta diversity per million T cells decreased in a roughly linear manner.

Each sample gave at least 6 million isolated PBMCs. Sample-barcoded 5' priming and a J-beta primer mix drove a second PCR of 7 to 11 cycles. TCRdb analysed the 5' RACE reads with MiXCR anew, one entry per CDR3 protein. The repertoire consists of about 620,000 distinct CDR3 sequences, with under 25% occurring once and the leading ten covering roughly 3.9%. This CDR3 region has 15 residues. Looked up from germline, CDR1 is DFQATT and CDR2 is SNEGSKA (reference sequence). Trimming pared 3 bases from V and 4 bases from J, leaving 18 bases between. This receptor was obtained from a man between 65 and 80 years old in good health. Sequenced input: blood. The V call is TRBV20-1, the J call TRBJ2-5; D remains unclear. CDR3 sequence reads: CSARLGQVGRETQYF. The CDR3 DNA reads TGCAGTGCTAGGCTCGGGCAGGTGGGTCGAGAGACCCAGTACTTC.